This TCR beta chain was found in a study of CD8+ T cells in alopecia areata. At the level of the study: The drug, oral tofacitinib, was given to treated patients at 5 to 10 mg twice daily. Treatment with tofacitinib (6 to 18 months) was followed by 6 months off drug. Treated patients were scored for severity by percent of scalp affected.

In this sample, this clone turned up a few times. The antigen remains undetermined. RNA extraction was followed by reverse transcription into cDNA, which acted as the sequencing template. Sequencing used immunoSEQ multiplex PCR; TCRdb keeps in-frame clones, though not all of them. The sample has about 200,000 clones, 64% seen once. Treatment noted: oral pan-JAK inhibitor, 5-10 mg twice daily. This CDR3 has 11 residues. V was pared by 8 bases and J by 1 base, with 7 bases between. Germline CDR1 DFQATT, CDR2 SNEGSKA (reference sequence). Study-level results: Persistence during tofacitinib was seen for many expanded lesional clones in scalp and blood.

The receptor was derived from a human donor with alopecia areata. J is TRBJ2-3 and V is TRBV20-1; D ambiguous. Sequenced here: CD4+ T cells sorted from blood, sampled at week 4, from a patient treated with tofacitinib. CDR3 bases: TGCAGTTTCCGGCGCACAGATACGCAGTATTTT. It codes for CSFRRTDTQYF.